The 28 T cell receptor beta chains below were found in one sample sequenced in a study of blood T cell repertoires in COVID-19. Clones were sequenced by immunoSEQ multiplex PCR, and TCRdb holds only the in-frame ones, with some missing. The table lists about 200,000 clones, around 86% of them singletons. Sequenced sample: peripheral blood. These receptors all come from a man aged 30 to 39 who had recovered from COVID-19.

The genes are TRBV5-6 and TRBJ1-1; TRBD1 matches 8 bases. V was pared by 0 bases and J by 1 base, with 2 bases of the junction left unmatched. This CDR3 region has 15 residues. Looked up from germline, CDR1 is SGHDT and CDR2 is YYEEEE. The CDR3: CASSLVGQGNTEAFF. The CDR3 DNA follows: TGTGCCAGCAGCTTGGTAGGACAGGGGAACACTGAAGCTTTCTTT.

This chain connects TRBV10-3 to TRBJ2-6, with 9 bases identical to TRBD1. The length of the CDR3 is 17 residues. With V trimmed by 6 bases and J by 0 bases, 6 bases remained unmatched. CDR1 ENHRY and CDR2 SYGVKD come from the germline V gene. CDR3 residues: CAIRNGTGHSGANVLTF. The CDR3 bases are TGTGCCATCAGGAACGGGACAGGGCACTCTGGGGCCAACGTCCTGACTTTC.

This rearrangement joins TRBV15 to TRBJ1-5, with D unresolved. Trimming stripped 8 bases from V and 1 base from J, with 9 bases between. Germline V gives CDR1 LNHNV, CDR2 YYDKDF (reference sequence). This CDR3 contains 13 residues. CDR3 residues: CATGRASNQPQHF. CDR3 nucleotides: TGTGCCACCGGGAGGGCAAGCAATCAGCCCCAGCATTTT.

J is TRBJ2-1 and V is TRBV7-6; 7 bases are shared with TRBD2. The CDR3 has 15 amino acids. Germline trimming cut 1 base from V and 13 bases from J; bases unmatched to any gene: 13. Germline loops: CDR1 SGHVS, CDR2 FNYEAQ. CDR3: CASSLVGGVTSDQFF. The CDR3 DNA reads TGTGCCAGCAGCTTAGTGGGGGGGGTCACAAGTGATCAGTTCTTC. The entire variable domain, with the rest obtained from reference TRBV7-6 and TRBJ2-1, is as follows: GAGVSQSPRYKVTKRGQDVALRCDPISGHVSLYWYRQALGQGPEFLTYFNYEAQQDKSGLPNDRFSAERPEGSISTLTIQRTEQRDSAMYRCASSLVGGVTSDQFFGPGTRLTVL.

The chain employs TRBV5-1 and TRBJ2-7; TRBD2 matches 7 bases. There are 15 residues in the CDR3. Germline CDR1 and CDR2: SGHRS and YFSETQ. V shed 4 bases and J 9 bases; nucleotides not matched to a gene: 16. As DNA, the CDR3 is TGCGCCAGCAGCCCCGGGAGCGGGGCCCGGTTCGTGCAGTACTTC. It translates to CASSPGSGARFVQYF. The variable domain in full, completed from reference TRBV5-1 and TRBJ2-7, reads KAGVTQTPRYLIKTRGQQVTLSCSPISGHRSVSWYQQTPGQGLQFLFEYFSETQRNKGNFPGRFSGRQFSNSRSEMNVSTLELGDSALYLCASSPGSGARFVQYFGPGTRLTVT.

The chain combines TRBV11-2 with TRBJ1-4, with a weak D call TRBD1 (5 bases). The V gene's germline CDR1 is SGHAT and CDR2 FQNNGV. The CDR3 has 15 residues. With 3 bases removed from V and 5 bases from J, the gap between germline ends came to 13 bases. As DNA, the CDR3 is TGTGCCAGCAGCTTTTCTGCAGGGAAAAATGAAAAACTGTTTTTT. This translates into CASSFSAGKNEKLFF.

V and J are TRBV15 and TRBJ2-7; no firm D call. V was clipped by 0 bases and J by 6 bases, with 12 bases between them. Germline CDR1 is LNHNV and CDR2 is YYDKDF (reference sequence). This CDR3 contains 14 residues. The CDR3: CATSRDWKGGEQYF. The DNA for the CDR3 is TGTGCCACCAGCAGAGATTGGAAAGGCGGCGAGCAGTACTTC.

The rearrangement links TRBV24-1 to TRBJ1-5; D unresolved. Germline-derived CDR1 and CDR2 are KGHDR and SFDVKD. This CDR3 spans 15 amino acids. Trimming took 9 bases from V and 4 from J, leaving 18 bases between them. The CDR3 sequence is CATPPRRERNQPQHF. The CDR3, as DNA: TGTGCCACCCCCCCGAGGAGGGAGAGAAATCAGCCCCAGCATTTT.

The chain recombines TRBV29-1 with TRBJ1-1; possibly TRBD1 for D (6 bases). The ends were cut back, 7 bases at V and 4 bases at J, with 16 bases in the middle. CDR1 is SQVTM, CDR2 ANQGSEA, per germline. This CDR3 has 13 residues. The CDR3: CSAEPQGPTEAFF. The CDR3 nucleotides read TGCAGCGCGGAGCCACAGGGTCCCACTGAAGCTTTCTTT.

This chain uses TRBV10-1 with TRBJ1-5, with TRBD1 matching over 8 bases. The CDR3 contains 17 residues. V was pared by 3 bases and J by 5 bases, with 12 bases of the junction left unmatched. Germline V gene lookup returns CDR1 WNHNN and CDR2 SYGVQD (reference sequence). Written as DNA, the CDR3 is TGCGCCAGCAGTGAAAGATCGGGGACAGGATTTGATCAGCCCCAGCATTTT. It specifies CASSERSGTGFDQPQHF.

In this sample, this clone turned up once. The chain employs TRBV10-3 and TRBJ2-1; 9 bases are a match to TRBD2. Germline values: CDR1 ENHRY, CDR2 SYGVKD. CDR3 length: 14 residues. V was pared by 10 bases and J by 7 bases, with 11 bases of the junction left unmatched. The CDR3 here is CATVGGGALNEQFF. The CDR3 DNA reads TGTGCCACCGTTGGCGGGGGGGCCTTAAATGAGCAGTTCTTC.

The chain carries TRBV7-2 and TRBJ1-5; TRBD1 is a possible D gene (5 bases). The CDR3 has 15 residues. Germline V gene lookup returns CDR1 SGHTA and CDR2 FQGNSA. Trimming cost V 1 base and J 3 bases, with 10 bases left between them. In DNA form, the CDR3 reads TGTGCCAGCAGCTTAGAGGGGACTTCCAATCAGCCCCAGCATTTT. Translation gives CASSLEGTSNQPQHF. Variable domain in full (rest from reference TRBV7-2 and TRBJ1-5): GAGVSQSPSNKVTEKGKDVELRCDPISGHTALYWYRQSLGQGLEFLIYFQGNSAPDKSGLPSDRFSAERTGGSVSTLTIQRTQQEDSAVYLCASSLEGTSNQPQHFGDGTRLSIL.

V and J are TRBV29-1 and TRBJ1-4; possible D gene TRBD1, 6 bases. The germline V gene encodes CDR1 SQVTM and CDR2 ANQGSEA. The CDR3 has 11 residues. V lost 5 bases and J 11 bases, leaving 12 bases between the germline ends. CDR3 protein: CSVHTGMKLFF. CDR3 nucleotide sequence: TGCAGCGTTCATACAGGGATGAAACTGTTTTTT.

DNA for the CDR3: TGTGCCAGCAGCTTAGCCCCCAGGGGGTCTAACTATGGCTACACCTTC. Its protein product is CASSLAPRGSNYGYTF. This chain joins TRBV7-9 and TRBJ1-2; 7 bases map to TRBD1. This CDR3 has 16 residues. V shed 0 bases, J shed 0 bases, and the junction held 4 bases outside the gene matches. Germline assignment: CDR1 SEHNR and CDR2 FQNEAQ (reference sequence).

J is TRBJ1-1 and V is TRBV6-5, with TRBD1 identical over 8 bases. Trimming took 6 bases from V and 3 from J; bases not matched to a gene: 3. This CDR3 has 13 residues. The germline gives CDR1 MNHEY, CDR2 SVGAGI. This CDR3 reads CASSDRGDTEAFF. In DNA form, the CDR3 reads TGTGCCAGCAGCGACAGGGGCGACACTGAAGCTTTCTTT.

This clone has just one count. The CDR3 region has the DNA TGTGCCAGCAGCTTGCCCGGTCTAGCGGGGGGGGCAGATACGCAGTATTTT. As protein: CASSLPGLAGGADTQYF. J is TRBJ2-3 and V is TRBV5-6; 12 bases are a match to TRBD2. The CDR3 covers 17 residues. J was trimmed by 4 bases and V by 1 base; bases with no gene match: 7. Per the germline V gene, CDR1 is SGHDT and CDR2 is YYEEEE.

In regard to this clone: Germline and junction disagree at one end, which may indicate a read error. The rearrangement joins TRBV5-4 to TRBJ1-2; tentative D call: TRBD1 (5 bases). Germline V CDR1 and CDR2: SGHNT, YYREEE (reference sequence). The CDR3 is 14 residues long. CDR3 DNA: TGTGCCAGCAGCTTGGGCGGGGCCCACTACGGCTACACCTTC. Protein: CASSLGGAHYGYTF.

This chain uses TRBV18 with TRBJ2-5; D remains ambiguous. Trimming took off 0 bases at V and 4 bases at J, with 9 bases between the two ends. Germline loops: CDR1 KGHSH, CDR2 LQKENI. CDR3 size: 14 residues. The CDR3, as DNA: TGTGCCAGCTCACCACCCCCGGTCGGAGAGACCCAGTACTTC. Translated, it gives CASSPPPVGETQYF.

The chain carries TRBV6-1 and TRBJ1-2; D is unresolved. The germline V gene encodes CDR1 MNHNS and CDR2 SASEGT. V was cut by 2 bases and J by 2 bases, with 15 bases left in between. The CDR3 is 16 residues long. CDR3 DNA: TGTGCCAGCAGTGAACTTGGTATTGGCCTCAACTATGGCTACACCTTC. It encodes CASSELGIGLNYGYTF.

The table lists this clone with a few counts. This rearrangement joins TRBV4-2 to TRBJ1-4; D gene uncertain. Germline lookup yields CDR1 LGHNA and CDR2 YNFKEQ. Trimming removed 0 bases at V and 8 bases at J, with 25 bases between. There are 19 residues in the CDR3. In nucleotides, the CDR3 is TGTGCCAGCAGCCAAGATCCAGCGGGTTACAGCTTGGGGTGGGAAAAACTGTTTTTT. Residues: CASSQDPAGYSLGWEKLFF.

V and J are TRBV6-5 and TRBJ1-2, with 7 positions matching TRBD1. The CDR3 spans 14 residues. Germline V CDR1 and CDR2: MNHEY, SVGAGI. With 4 bases clipped from V and 2 bases from J, the junction kept 4 bases outside the gene matches. This CDR3 reads CASSLGTANYGYTF. CDR3 DNA sequence: TGTGCCAGCAGTTTGGGGACAGCAAACTATGGCTACACCTTC.

This clone was counted only a few times. The V call is TRBV5-6, the J call TRBJ1-6; D is undetermined. Trimming pared 2 bases from V and 5 bases from J, leaving 17 bases between. Germline V gene data show CDR1 as SGHDT and CDR2 as YYEEEE. The CDR3 runs 17 residues. The CDR3 region has the DNA TGTGCCAGCAGCTTAGTCCCATCCGGGGTCCATAATTCACCCCTCCACTTT. Its protein product is CASSLVPSGVHNSPLHF.

The chain links TRBV10-3 to TRBJ2-7; possibly TRBD1 for D (5 bases). The length of the CDR3 is 13 residues. V lost 6 bases, J lost 3 bases, and 12 bases lay in between. Germline-derived CDR1 and CDR2 are ENHRY and SYGVKD. In DNA, the CDR3 is TGTGCCATCAGGTTTCGAGACAGCTACGAGCAGTACTTC. This encodes CAIRFRDSYEQYF.

This chain links TRBV20-1 with TRBJ1-1; D unclear. This CDR3 spans 11 amino acids. The germline V gene encodes CDR1 DFQATT and CDR2 SNEGSKA (reference sequence). Trimming took 3 bases from V and 6 from J, leaving 8 bases between them. The CDR3 spells CSARAVSEAFF. DNA for the CDR3: TGCAGTGCTAGGGCGGTATCTGAAGCTTTCTTT.

The count of this clone is one. At the DNA level, this CDR3 is encoded by other sequences in the same sample as well. The chain couples TRBV7-9 to TRBJ1-2; weak D call: TRBD1 (6 bases). The germline gives CDR1 SEHNR, CDR2 FQNEAQ (reference sequence). CDR3 length: 12 amino acids. The V end was cut by 5 bases, the J end by 4 bases, with 8 bases between. CDR3 in DNA: TGTGCCAGCAGCCTGGACAGCTATGGCTACACCTTC. Its translation: CASSLDSYGYTF.

This clone was recorded a few times. This chain uses TRBV30 with TRBJ2-7, with D uncertain. CDR1 and CDR2 (germline): GTSNPN, SVGIG (reference sequence). V was shortened by 1 base and J by 6 bases, with 16 bases between the two germline ends. The CDR3 is made up of 14 amino acids. CDR3 residues: CAWSEPRPAAEQYF. CDR3 nucleotides: TGTGCCTGGAGTGAGCCTCGGCCCGCGGCCGAGCAGTACTTC.

The chain carries TRBV24-1 and TRBJ1-5, with a possible D match to TRBD1 (5 bases). The V end was cut by 7 bases, the J end by 6 bases, with 15 bases between. The germline V gene encodes CDR1 KGHDR and CDR2 SFDVKD. The CDR3 has 14 residues. The CDR3 loop reads CATSHRNPSQPQHF. In DNA form, the CDR3 reads TGTGCCACCAGCCACAGGAATCCAAGTCAGCCCCAGCATTTT.

The chain couples TRBV6-2 or TRBV6-3 to TRBJ1-5; 7 bases map to TRBD1. V lost 3 bases, J lost 4 bases, and 6 bases stayed unmatched. CDR3 length equals 15 residues. The germline CDR1 and CDR2 sequences are MNHEY and SVGEGT. The CDR3 loop reads CASSYLGTDNQPQHF. CDR3 bases: TGTGCCAGCAGTTATTTGGGGACAGATAATCAGCCCCAGCATTTT.